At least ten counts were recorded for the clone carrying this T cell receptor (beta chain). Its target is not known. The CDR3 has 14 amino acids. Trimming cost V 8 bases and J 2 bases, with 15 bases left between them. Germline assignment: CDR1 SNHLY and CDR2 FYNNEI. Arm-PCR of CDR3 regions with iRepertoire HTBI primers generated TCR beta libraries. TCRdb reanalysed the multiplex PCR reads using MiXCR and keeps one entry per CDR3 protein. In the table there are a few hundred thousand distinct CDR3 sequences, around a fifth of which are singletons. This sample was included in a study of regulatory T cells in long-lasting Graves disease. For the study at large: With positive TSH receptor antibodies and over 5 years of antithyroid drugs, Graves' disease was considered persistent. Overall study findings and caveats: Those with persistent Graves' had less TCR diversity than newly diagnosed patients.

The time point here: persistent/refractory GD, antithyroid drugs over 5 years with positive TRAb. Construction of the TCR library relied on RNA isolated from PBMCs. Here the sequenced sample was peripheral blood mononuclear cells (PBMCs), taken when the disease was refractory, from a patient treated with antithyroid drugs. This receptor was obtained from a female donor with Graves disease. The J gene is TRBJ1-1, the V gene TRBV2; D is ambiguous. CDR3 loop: CASPPKEKNTEAFF. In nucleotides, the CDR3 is TGTGCCAGCCCTCCCAAAGAGAAAAACACTGAAGCTTTCTTT.